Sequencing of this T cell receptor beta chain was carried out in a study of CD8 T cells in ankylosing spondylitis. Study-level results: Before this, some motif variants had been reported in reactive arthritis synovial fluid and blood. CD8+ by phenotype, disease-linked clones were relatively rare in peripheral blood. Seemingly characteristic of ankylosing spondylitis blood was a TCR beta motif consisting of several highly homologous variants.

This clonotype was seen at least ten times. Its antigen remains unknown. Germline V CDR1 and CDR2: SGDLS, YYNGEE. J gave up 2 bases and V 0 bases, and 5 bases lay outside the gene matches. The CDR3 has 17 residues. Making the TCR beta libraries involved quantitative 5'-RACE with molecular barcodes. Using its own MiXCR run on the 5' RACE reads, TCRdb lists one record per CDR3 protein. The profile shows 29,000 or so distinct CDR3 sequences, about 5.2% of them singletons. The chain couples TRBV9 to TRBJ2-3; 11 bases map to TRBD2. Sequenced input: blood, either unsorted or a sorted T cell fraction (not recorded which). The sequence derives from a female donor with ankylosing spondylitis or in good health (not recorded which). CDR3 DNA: TGTGCCAGCAGCGTAGGTAGCGGGAGGGCCTTCACAGATACGCAGTATTTT. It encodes CASSVGSGRAFTDTQYF.